This TCR beta chain was recorded in a study of memory CD8 T cells in hepatitis C reinfection. Study as a whole: Late or post reinfection samples were taken 12 to 24 weeks after detection.

Sequencing was performed with immunoSEQ multiplex PCR; in TCRdb, only in-frame clones are kept and a portion is missing. This sample has some 46,000 clones; about 91% occur once, and the top ten carry 0.65% to 0.9%. Germline assignment: CDR1 SGHDT and CDR2 YYEEEE. The CDR3 length is 15 residues. V lost 4 bases and J lost 1; bases outside the gene matches: 6. Noted time point: late/post reinfection, 12 to 24 weeks after detection. The sorted cells went straight to TCR sequencing with no prior in vitro expansion. A couple of donors provided sorted CD3+ CD8+ CD45RO- naive CD8 T cells at all three reinfection time points. Study-level points and caveats: Only four to six donors prevented definitive conclusions about public clonotypes.

A note on this clone: Its antigen is currently unknown.

V usage is TRBV5-6 and J usage is TRBJ2-5, with TRBD1 matching 8 bases. Sequencing was performed on naive CD8+ T cells sorted from blood. The TCR comes from a man younger than 35 with hepatitis C virus infection. CDR3 region: CASSMDRALQETQYF. Here the CDR3 DNA reads TGTGCCAGCAGCATGGACAGGGCCCTCCAAGAGACCCAGTACTTC.